These T cell receptor beta chains were read from a single sample in a study of control samples from healthy donors and cancer patients. Some clones are missing from TCRdb's copy, which holds only in-frame ones; the method was immunoSEQ multiplex PCR. The sample holds approximately 140,000 clones, roughly 89% seen once. Sequenced sample: blood. The receptors come from a man aged 18 to 30 in good health. The CDR3 runs from the conserved cysteine through the conserved F or W. D genes are given only for firm matches. The size of a clone is reported for some rows only, either as once, few or many, or as a class for expanded clones.

j_gene | abundance | v_gene | d_gene | len | CDR3nt | CDR3aa
TRBJ1-1 | . | TRBV2 | . | 15 | TGTGCCAGCAGTGCATTCACTTCTATGAACACTGAAGCTTTCTTT | CASSAFTSMNTEAFF
TRBJ1-3 | once | TRBV9 | TRBD1 | 20 | TGTGCCAGCAGTGGACAGGGGGCGGAAAGCTGGTCTAGCTCTGGAAACACCATATATTTT | CASSGQGAESWSSSGNTIYF
TRBJ2-4 | . | TRBV9 | TRBD2 | 17 | TGTGCCAGCAGCAGGAACCGGGACTTTGGGAGGGTGGACATTCAGTACTTC | CASSRNRDFGRVDIQYF
TRBJ1-4 | . | TRBV11-2 | TRBD1 | 15 | TGTGCCAGCAGCTTAGTCGGGACAGGACTTGAAAAACTGTTTTTT | CASSLVGTGLEKLFF
TRBJ2-2 | . | TRBV7-2 | . | 15 | TGTGCCAGCAGCTTAGTGGGCGGAAACACCGGGGAGCTGTTTTTT | CASSLVGGNTGELFF
TRBJ1-2 | . | TRBV5-4 | . | 16 | TGTGCCAGCAGGCTCGAACAGCACGACGGATACTATGGCTACACCTTC | CASRLEQHDGYYGYTF
TRBJ2-1 | . | TRBV13 | TRBD2 | 15 | TGTGCCAGCAGCTTAGACGGGGGGTTCTACAATGAGCAGTTCTTC | CASSLDGGFYNEQFF
TRBJ1-1 | . | TRBV10-3 | . | 14 | TGTGCCATCAGTGCCTTGGACAGCCACACTGAAGCTTTCTTT | CAISALDSHTEAFF
TRBJ1-2 | . | TRBV28 | . | 13 | TGTGCCAGCAGTTCACAGGGCCCCTATGGCTACACCTTC | CASSSQGPYGYTF
TRBJ1-1 | . | TRBV27 | . | 15 | TGTGCCAGCAGGCGACTACAAACAGGGAACACTGAAGCTTTCTTT | CASRRLQTGNTEAFF
TRBJ2-6 | . | TRBV5-1 | . | 15 | TGCGCCAGCAGCTTGACAGGGACTGGGGCCAACGTCCTGACTTTC | CASSLTGTGANVLTF
TRBJ2-5 | . | TRBV27 | TRBD1 | 14 | TGTGCCAGCAGGTCGACAGGGGGCAGGGAGACCCAGTACTTC | CASRSTGGRETQYF
TRBJ2-7 | . | TRBV2 | TRBD1 | 13 | TGTGCCCAGGGGACAGTAGACTCCTACGAGCAGTACTTC | CAQGTVDSYEQYF
TRBJ1-6 | once | TRBV30 | TRBD1 | 14 | TGTGCCTGGAGTGCAGGGGGCGCGGAATCACCCCTCCACTTT | CAWSAGGAESPLHF
TRBJ1-4 | . | TRBV6-2/TRBV6-3 | TRBD1 | 16 | TGTGCCAGCAGTTACCTCGGACAGGGGTGGTATGAAAAACTGTTTTTT | CASSYLGQGWYEKLFF
TRBJ2-4 | . | TRBV5-1 | TRBD1 | 17 | TGCGCCAGCAGCTTACGGGACAGGGGTTTAGCCAAAAACATTCAGTACTTC | CASSLRDRGLAKNIQYF
TRBJ2-3 | . | TRBV3-1/TRBV3-2 | . | 12 | TGTGCCAGCAGCTACAACACAGATACGCAGTATTTT | CASSYNTDTQYF